This T cell receptor beta chain was recovered during a study of blood T cell repertoires in COVID-19. Overall study: Sites across the United States, Italy and Spain contributed samples from acute and convalescent COVID-19. T cells, B-cell-depleted T cells, or PBMCs supplied cDNA or gDNA.

Authors' processing steps: Amplification with reference gene primers provided the estimates of nucleated cell counts. Assay: immunoSEQ multiplex PCR; the TCRdb copy retains only in-frame clones and omits some. Clone size and the V and J calls come from that table; the DNA yielded D and trimming. The data contain roughly 81,000 clones, about 85% of them singletons. CDR1 is LGHDT, CDR2 YNNKEL, per germline (reference sequence). Losses at the gene ends were 1 base for V and 4 bases for J; bases not matched to a gene: 10. The CDR3 consists of 18 residues. Seattle's cohort entered during active infection and was followed longitudinally.

Sequenced sample: peripheral blood. This rearrangement joins TRBV3-1 (or the pseudogene TRBV3-2) to TRBJ2-2; 9 positions match TRBD2. The TCR originated in a woman of 80 years or more with COVID-19, enrolled during active disease. The chain's CDR3 is CASSQGFPAGGRTGELFF. The CDR3 coding sequence is TGTGCCAGCAGCCAAGGGTTTCCGGCGGGGGGGCGCACCGGGGAGCTGTTTTTT.